One sample yielded the 8 T cell receptor beta chains listed below, sequenced in a study of T cell repertoires in cytomegalovirus infection. In TCRdb, the reads were re-called with MiXCR into one record per CDR3 protein. This table has 250,000 or so distinct CDR3 sequences, 12% appearing once. The sample was PBMCs. These receptors all come from a human donor in good health (CMV status not recorded). Some clones in this sample may be carry-over from other donors' samples.

This clonotype has ten or more counts. The rearrangement links TRBV28 to TRBJ2-3; perhaps TRBD1 as D (5 bases). CDR1 is MDHEN and CDR2 is SYDVKM in the germline V gene. V shed 3 bases and J shed 0 bases, with 13 bases lying between them. The CDR3 spans 16 residues. CDR3 DNA: TGTGCCAGCAGTTTCTGGACATCCGGTAGCACAGATACGCAGTATTTT. Its protein product is CASSFWTSGSTDTQYF.

The chain combines TRBV19 with TRBJ2-1; no clear D. V lost 0 bases and J lost 0, with 12 bases in between. From germline, CDR1 is LNHDA and CDR2 SQIVND (reference sequence). CDR3 length: 17 amino acids. CDR3 in DNA: TGTGCCAGTAGTATAGAGGTGAGCTCGAGCTCCTACAATGAGCAGTTCTTC. Translated, it gives CASSIEVSSSSYNEQFF.

This clonotype was recorded at least ten times. The chain carries TRBV20-1 and TRBJ2-1, with 9 nucleotides matching TRBD2. Per germline, CDR1 DFQATT and CDR2 SNEGSKA (reference sequence). This CDR3 spans 16 amino acids. J was trimmed by 4 bases and V by 3 bases; bases with no gene match: 10. CDR3 coding DNA: TGCAGTGCTAGGGTTACTAGCGGGTCACGGTACAATGAGCAGTTCTTC. Its translation: CSARVTSGSRYNEQFF.

The sample holds many counts of this clonotype. CDR3 sequence: CASSPRDSFRDTQYF. DNA of the CDR3: TGTGCCAGCAGCCCCCGGGACTCCTTTCGGGATACGCAGTATTTT. The rearrangement joins TRBV7-8 to TRBJ2-3; weak D call: TRBD2 (6 bases). V gave up 5 bases and J gave up 6 bases, with 18 bases separating them. Germline V lookup: CDR1 SGHVS, CDR2 FQNEAQ. The CDR3 totals 15 residues.

This clonotype was recorded many times. CDR3: CSARGDWYYNEQFF. The CDR3 nucleotides are TGCAGTGCTAGAGGGGACTGGTACTACAATGAGCAGTTCTTC. This sequence joins TRBV20-1 and TRBJ2-1; possibly TRBD2 for D (6 bases). This CDR3 contains 14 residues. With 1 base removed from V and 3 bases from J, the gap between germline ends came to 10 bases. The germline gives CDR1 DFQATT, CDR2 SNEGSKA (reference sequence).

This clonotype was recorded at least ten times. The chain recombines TRBV28 with TRBJ1-5; D is perhaps TRBD1 (6 bases). This CDR3 region has 13 residues. Germline CDR1 MDHEN, CDR2 SYDVKM. The V gene lost 8 bases and the J gene lost 6 bases, with 14 bases spanning the gap. CDR3 residues: CASGLQGSQPQHF. CDR3 DNA: TGTGCCAGCGGCCTACAGGGTTCTCAGCCCCAGCATTTT.

Only a few counts were recorded for this clonotype. This chain joins TRBV4-2 and TRBJ2-1; either TRBD1 or TRBD2 may fit D (5 bases each). The CDR3 runs 16 residues. V shed 5 bases and J shed 0 bases, with 14 bases lying between them. Per the germline V gene, CDR1 is LGHNA and CDR2 is YNFKEQ. CDR3 coding DNA: TGTGCCAGCAGCGCTTCTTGGGGGAGCTCCTACAATGAGCAGTTCTTC. Its translation: CASSASWGSSYNEQFF.

This clonotype has at least ten counts. The chain recombines TRBV25-1 with TRBJ1-2, with a weak D call TRBD1 (6 bases). Germline V gene data show CDR1 as MGHDK and CDR2 as SYGVNS. The CDR3 extends over 16 amino acids. V was pared by 4 bases and J by 5 bases, with 20 bases between. CDR3 sequence reads: CASSAPGQAHAYGYTF. CDR3 DNA: TGTGCCAGCAGTGCTCCGGGACAAGCCCATGCTTATGGCTACACCTTC.